The 9 T cell receptor beta chains below were found in one sample sequenced in a study of PD-L1 blockade in urothelial cancer. Some clones are missing from TCRdb's copy, which holds only in-frame ones; the method was immunoSEQ multiplex PCR. In the table there are tens of thousands of clones, approximately 80% of which are singletons. Sequences were derived from PBMCs, sampled around atezolizumab (anti-PD-L1) treatment. These receptors were collected from a man in his 70s with urothelial cancer.

This clone showed up just a few times. This chain connects TRBV18 to TRBJ2-2; D is possibly TRBD2 (5 bases). The CDR3 has 14 residues. Germline CDR1 reads KGHSH; CDR2 reads LQKENI. V dropped 2 bases and J dropped 5 bases, with 9 bases sitting between them. The CDR3 reads CASSPDRRTGELFF. The CDR3 nucleotides read TGTGCCAGCTCACCAGACCGGAGGACCGGGGAGCTGTTTTTT.

The rearrangement links TRBV6-1 to TRBJ2-1, with D perhaps TRBD1 (5 bases). V lost 4 bases to trimming and J lost 5 bases, with 21 bases between them. From germline, CDR1 is MNHNS and CDR2 SASEGT. The CDR3 runs to 17 residues. Here the CDR3 reads CASSARAAVWGNNEQFF. In nucleotides, the CDR3 is TGTGCCAGCAGTGCCAGGGCAGCTGTGTGGGGTAACAATGAGCAGTTCTTC.

The J gene is TRBJ2-2, the V gene TRBV7-2; 9 bases align to TRBD1. V shed 6 bases and J 7 bases; nucleotides not matched to a gene: 9. The CDR3 contains 15 residues. CDR1 SGHTA and CDR2 FQGNSA come from the germline V gene. The CDR3 bases are TGTGCCAGCAGAAGGACAGGGGAAGTAATCGGGGAGCTGTTTTTT. Translated, it gives CASRRTGEVIGELFF.

This chain uses TRBV7-2 with TRBJ1-2; 7 positions match TRBD1. Unmatched junction bases numbered 5, after V lost 5 bases and J lost 2 bases. Germline CDR1 and CDR2: SGHTA and FQGNSA. This CDR3 has 14 amino acids. CDR3 sequence reads: CASSQGGMNYGYTF. CDR3 bases: TGTGCCAGCAGCCAGGGGGGAATGAACTATGGCTACACCTTC.

This chain links TRBV5-4 with TRBJ2-7; 7 nucleotides match TRBD1. After removal of 4 bases from V and 5 bases from J, the junction contained 6 bases not matched to a gene. The CDR3 has 13 residues. Germline values: CDR1 SGHNT, CDR2 YYREEE (reference sequence). CDR3 sequence: CASSLDRDDEQYF. The CDR3 region has the DNA TGTGCCAGCAGCCTCGACAGGGATGACGAGCAGTACTTC.

The J gene is TRBJ2-1, the V gene TRBV7-3; TRBD2 agrees at 12 bases. Germline lookup yields CDR1 SGHTA and CDR2 FQGTGA. The trim removed 1 base at V and 4 bases at J, leaving 2 bases unmatched. CDR3 length: 16 amino acids. The CDR3 protein is CASSLRLAGGYNEQFF. As DNA, the CDR3 is TGTGCCAGCAGCTTAAGGCTAGCGGGAGGGTACAATGAGCAGTTCTTC.

The chain has TRBV5-5 and TRBJ1-2; D perhaps matches TRBD1 (6 bases). The CDR3 is 14 residues long. Looked up from germline, CDR1 is SGHKS and CDR2 is YYEKEE (reference sequence). The ends were cut back, 0 bases at V and 8 bases at J, with 14 bases in the middle. Here the CDR3 reads CASSLVLQGRGYTF. CDR3 sequence (DNA): TGTGCCAGCAGCTTGGTCCTACAGGGTAGGGGCTACACCTTC.

This sequence joins TRBV23-1 and TRBJ2-7; TRBD2 matches 11 bases. TRBV23-1 is given ORF status, its function remaining uncertain. This CDR3 is 10 amino acids long. The trim removed 7 bases at V and 12 bases at J, leaving 2 bases unmatched. CDR3 sequence (DNA): TGCGCCAGCACTCTAGCGGGAGGGTACTTC. Amino acids: CASTLAGGYF.

The V call is TRBV7-2, the J call TRBJ2-7, with TRBD2 matching over 11 bases. With 2 bases clipped from V and 7 bases from J, the junction kept 7 bases outside the gene matches. Germline CDR1 reads SGHTA; CDR2 reads FQGNSA. The CDR3 extends over 15 amino acids. CDR3 amino acids: CASSLFGLAGGEQYF. In DNA form, the CDR3 reads TGTGCCAGCAGCTTATTTGGACTAGCGGGTGGGGAGCAGTACTTC.